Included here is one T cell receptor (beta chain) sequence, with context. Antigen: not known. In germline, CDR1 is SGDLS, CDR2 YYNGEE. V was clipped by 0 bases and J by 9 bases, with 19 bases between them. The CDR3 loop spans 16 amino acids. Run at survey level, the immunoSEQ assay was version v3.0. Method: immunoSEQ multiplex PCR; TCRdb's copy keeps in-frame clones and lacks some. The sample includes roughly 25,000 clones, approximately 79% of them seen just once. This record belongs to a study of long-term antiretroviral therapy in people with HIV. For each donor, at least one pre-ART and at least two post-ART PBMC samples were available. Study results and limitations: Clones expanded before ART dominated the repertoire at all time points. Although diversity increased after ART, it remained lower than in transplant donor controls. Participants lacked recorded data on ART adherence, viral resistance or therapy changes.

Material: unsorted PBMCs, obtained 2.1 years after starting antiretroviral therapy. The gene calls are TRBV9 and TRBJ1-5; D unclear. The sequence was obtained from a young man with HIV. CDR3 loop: CASSVDLNSKLGPQHF. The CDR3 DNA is TGTGCCAGCAGCGTAGATTTGAACAGTAAGTTAGGGCCCCAGCATTTT.